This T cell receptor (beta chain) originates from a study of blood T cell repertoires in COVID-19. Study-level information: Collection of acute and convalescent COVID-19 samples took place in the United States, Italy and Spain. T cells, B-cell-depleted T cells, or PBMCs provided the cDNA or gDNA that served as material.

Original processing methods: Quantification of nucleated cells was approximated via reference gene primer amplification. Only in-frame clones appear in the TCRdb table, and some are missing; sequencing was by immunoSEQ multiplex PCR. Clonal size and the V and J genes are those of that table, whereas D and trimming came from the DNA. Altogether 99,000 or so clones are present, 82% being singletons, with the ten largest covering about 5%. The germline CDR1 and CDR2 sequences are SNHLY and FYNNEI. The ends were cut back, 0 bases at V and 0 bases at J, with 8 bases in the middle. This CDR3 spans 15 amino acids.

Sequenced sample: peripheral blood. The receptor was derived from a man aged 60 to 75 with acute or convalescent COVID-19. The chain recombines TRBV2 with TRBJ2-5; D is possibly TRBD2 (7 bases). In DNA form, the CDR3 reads TGTGCCAGCAGTGAAGCGGGGGGGCACCAAGAGACCCAGTACTTC. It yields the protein CASSEAGGHQETQYF.